A single sample is the source of the 22 T cell receptor beta chains below, sequenced in a study of cytomegalovirus exposure and HLA in healthy donors. Here immunoSEQ multiplex PCR was the method, and the copy in TCRdb shows in-frame clones only, minus some. The top ten clones hold under 0.95% of a sample with hundreds of thousands of clones, 86% of them seen once. Sequencing was carried out using PBMCs. The receptor source for this set is a woman aged 18 to 35 in good health and CMV-seronegative.

J is TRBJ2-5 and V is TRBV2, with TRBD2 identical over 13 bases. Trimming at V came to 11 bases and at J to 5 bases, leaving 11 bases not matched to a gene. Germline V lookup: CDR1 SNHLY, CDR2 FYNNEI. This CDR3 spans 15 amino acids. CDR3 amino acids: CACKLGLAGEETQYF. DNA of the CDR3: TGTGCCTGTAAACTAGGACTAGCGGGGGAGGAGACCCAGTACTTC.

This chain connects TRBV6-4 to TRBJ2-1; D is unclear. Trimming cost V 4 bases and J 3 bases, with 10 bases left between them. This CDR3 is built from 14 residues. CDR1 and CDR2 (germline): MRHNA, SNTAGT. The DNA of the CDR3 is TGTGCCAGCAGTGTTCCCCAAAACTACAATGAGCAGTTCTTC. Protein: CASSVPQNYNEQFF.

The chain employs TRBV9 and TRBJ2-1; D not resolved. V lost 0 bases to trimming and J lost 4 bases, with 5 bases between them. Germline V lookup: CDR1 SGDLS, CDR2 YYNGEE. The CDR3 extends over 13 amino acids. The CDR3 nucleotides are TGTGCCAGCAGCGTAGCCTTTTACAATGAGCAGTTCTTC. This sequence encodes CASSVAFYNEQFF.

The rearrangement uses TRBV10-2 and TRBJ2-1; 10 positions match TRBD2. Germline V lookup: CDR1 WSHSY, CDR2 SAAADI. CDR3 length equals 16 residues. Trimming took 6 bases from V and 7 from J; bases not matched to a gene: 12. Here the CDR3 DNA reads TGCGCCAGCAGGCCCCGGGGAGCGGGAGGGGATAATGAGCAGTTCTTC. Protein sequence: CASRPRGAGGDNEQFF.

CDR3 protein: CASSSPGLAVNEQFF. Written as DNA, the CDR3 is TGCGCCAGCAGCTCCCCGGGACTAGCGGTCAATGAGCAGTTCTTC. This chain connects TRBV5-1 to TRBJ2-1; 11 nucleotides align to TRBD2. Germline CDR1 reads SGHRS; CDR2 reads YFSETQ. The CDR3 totals 15 residues. Trimming removed 3 bases from V and 6 bases from J; junction bases left unmatched: 5.

DNA for the CDR3: TGTGCCAGCAGTTTAGGCGGGATAAGTTACAATGAGCAGTTCTTC. This codes for CASSLGGISYNEQFF. The chain combines TRBV28 with TRBJ2-1, with D perhaps matching TRBD2 (6 bases). The CDR3 runs 15 residues. The V end lost 2 bases, the J end lost 4 bases, and 12 bases lay between the germline ends. Germline assignment: CDR1 MDHEN and CDR2 SYDVKM.

The rearrangement joins TRBV19 to TRBJ1-6, with TRBD1 matching over 7 bases. The V gene's germline CDR1 is LNHDA and CDR2 SQIVND (reference sequence). The CDR3 covers 18 residues. V shed 3 bases and J 3 bases; nucleotides not matched to a gene: 11. The CDR3 region is CASSILAGQRFYNSPLHF. CDR3 DNA: TGTGCCAGTAGTATTTTGGCGGGACAGCGGTTCTATAATTCACCCCTCCACTTT.

The V call is TRBV5-8, the J call TRBJ1-2; D is possibly TRBD1 (6 bases). The germline V and J ends were trimmed by 4 bases and 4 bases, with 17 bases remaining between them. The CDR3 runs 15 residues. In germline, CDR1 is SGHTS, CDR2 YDEGEE. The CDR3: CASSNGQLVSYGYTF. CDR3 nucleotides: TGTGCCAGCAGCAACGGACAGCTCGTTAGCTATGGCTACACCTTC. The whole variable domain, remainder taken from reference TRBV5-8 and TRBJ1-2, is EAGVTQSPTHLIKTRGQQATLRCSPISGHTSVYWYQQALGLGLQFLLWYDEGEERNRGNFPPRFSGRQFPNYSSELNVNALELEDSALYLCASSNGQLVSYGYTFGSGTRLTVV.

As to this clone: Other nucleotide sequences in the sample specify the same CDR3. The gene calls are TRBV6-5 and TRBJ1-3; D unresolved. V lost 2 bases, J lost 4 bases, and 12 bases lay in between. The germline CDR1 and CDR2 sequences are MNHEY and SVGAGI. This CDR3 spans 15 amino acids. The CDR3 loop reads CASSYSGGSGNTIYF. The CDR3 DNA sequence: TGTGCCAGCAGTTACAGTGGAGGGTCGGGAAACACCATATATTTT.

J is TRBJ2-2 and V is TRBV13, with TRBD1 matching over 8 bases. This CDR3 contains 17 residues. After removal of 4 bases from V and 4 bases from J, the junction contained 11 bases not matched to a gene. CDR1 and CDR2 (germline): PRHDT, FYEKMQ (reference sequence). The CDR3 loop reads CASSSTPGTGGTGELFF. CDR3 nucleotides: TGTGCCAGCAGCTCCACCCCCGGGACAGGCGGCACCGGGGAGCTGTTTTTT.

The rearrangement links TRBV5-4 to TRBJ1-2; maybe TRBD1 (5 bases). The CDR3 consists of 12 residues. Between the trimmed V and J ends, which lost 3 bases and 3 bases, there was a span of 6 bases. Per the germline V gene, CDR1 is SGHNT and CDR2 is YYREEE (reference sequence). The CDR3 spells CASSSRDYGYTF. Written as DNA, the CDR3 is TGTGCCAGCAGCTCCAGGGACTATGGCTACACCTTC.

V gene TRBV21-1 combines with J gene TRBJ2-7; the table's D call TRBD2 went unverified against the DNA. TRBV21-1 is listed as a pseudogene. The CDR3 extends over 18 amino acids. The CDR3 nucleotides are TGTGCCAGCAGCAAAGACAAGACGAGCGGGAGTTTTATAGTACCTCGGCACTTC. Amino acid sequence: CASSKDKTSGSFIVPRHF.

V gene TRBV2 combines with J gene TRBJ2-1; tentatively, D is TRBD2 (6 bases). Trimming shortened V by 3 bases and J by 8 bases, and 8 bases separated the two germline ends. Germline CDR1 and CDR2: SNHLY and FYNNEI. This CDR3 comprises 12 residues. CDR3 bases: TGTGCCAGCAGTGACTGGGAGGATGAGCAGTTCTTC. Its translation is CASSDWEDEQFF. Based on the CDR3 plus reference TRBV2 and TRBJ2-1, the full variable domain is EPEVTQTPSHQVTQMGQEVILRCVPISNHLYFYWYRQILGQKVEFLVSFYNNEISEKSEIFDDQFSVERPDGSNFTLKIRSTKLEDSAMYFCASSDWEDEQFFGPGTRLTVL.

This clone was recorded a few times. The V call is TRBV4-1, the J call TRBJ2-7; D may be TRBD2 (6 bases). The V and J ends lost 0 bases and 5 bases respectively, with 14 bases between them. This CDR3 is built from 15 residues. Looked up from germline, CDR1 is MGHRA and CDR2 is YSYEKL. This CDR3 reads CASSQDPAAGNEQYF. CDR3 nucleotide sequence: TGCGCCAGCAGCCAAGATCCCGCAGCGGGCAACGAGCAGTACTTC.

The DNA for the CDR3 is TGTGCCAGCAGTCTTTACAGGAACTATGGCTACACCTTC. Translating gives CASSLYRNYGYTF. This rearrangement joins TRBV27 to TRBJ1-2; possible D gene TRBD1, 5 bases. Trimming took 5 bases from V and 2 from J, leaving 9 bases between them. From germline, CDR1 is MNHEY and CDR2 SMNVEV (reference sequence). CDR3 length: 13 amino acids.

This sequence joins TRBV4-1 and TRBJ2-7, with unresolved D. Between the trimmed V and J ends, which lost 4 bases and 5 bases, there was a span of 15 bases. The CDR3 runs to 14 residues. From germline, CDR1 is MGHRA and CDR2 YSYEKL. For the CDR3, the DNA is TGCGCCAGCAGCCCTGACTGGCGGTGGGACGAGCAGTACTTC. Its protein is CASSPDWRWDEQYF.

This chain joins TRBV27 and TRBJ1-2; 7 positions agree with TRBD1. CDR1 is MNHEY, CDR2 SMNVEV, per germline (reference sequence). This CDR3 contains 13 residues. V dropped 4 bases and J dropped 8; count of bases not matched to a gene: 7. CDR3 sequence reads: CASSSQGQKGYTF. In DNA, the CDR3 is TGTGCCAGCAGTTCTCAGGGACAGAAGGGCTACACCTTC.

The genes are TRBV4-2 and TRBJ2-5; the match to TRBD2 covers 9 bases. The CDR3 is 17 amino acids. V trimming: 1 base; J trimming: 7 bases; junction bases outside the gene matches: 13. The V gene's germline CDR1 is LGHNA and CDR2 YNFKEQ. CDR3 residues: CASSQGGSGGPRVTQYF. The CDR3, as DNA: TGTGCCAGCAGCCAAGGGGGCAGCGGGGGGCCGCGGGTGACCCAGTACTTC.

This clone was detected a few times. This chain connects TRBV7-9 to TRBJ1-1, with a tentative D call TRBD1 (5 bases). Germline CDR1 is SEHNR and CDR2 is FQNEAQ (reference sequence). This CDR3 is built from 12 residues. Trimming left V 8 bases short and J 5 bases short, with 12 bases between. CDR3 nucleotide sequence: TGTGCCAGCTGGGGGGGTGGAACTGAAGCTTTCTTT. The encoded protein is CASWGGGTEAFF.

This clone appeared a single time. The J gene is TRBJ2-7, the V gene TRBV7-3, with 7 bases that match TRBD1. The CDR3 consists of 14 residues. Germline-derived CDR1 and CDR2 are SGHTA and FQGTGA. V shed 2 bases, J shed 3 bases, and the junction held 4 bases outside the gene matches. CDR3: CASSLSGQSYEQYF. The CDR3 DNA reads as TGTGCCAGCAGCTTATCGGGACAGAGCTACGAGCAGTACTTC.

This clone was counted at least ten times. This sequence joins TRBV29-1 and TRBJ2-1, with TRBD2 identical over 8 bases. V dropped 3 bases and J dropped 1; count of bases not matched to a gene: 11. CDR1 SQVTM and CDR2 ANQGSEA come from the germline V gene. CDR3 length: 17 amino acids. CDR3 coding DNA: TGCAGCGTTGAGGGCGCCCTTTCTAGCGGGTCCTACAATGAGCAGTTCTTC. Protein sequence: CSVEGALSSGSYNEQFF.

The rearrangement uses TRBV4-1 and TRBJ2-2, with 13 bases fitting TRBD2. V lost 4 bases to trimming and J lost 3 bases; unmatched junction nucleotides: 8. The CDR3 extends over 18 amino acids. Per germline, CDR1 MGHRA and CDR2 YSYEKL. This CDR3 reads CASSRLGLAGAHTGELFF. CDR3 bases: TGCGCCAGCAGCCGTCTCGGACTAGCGGGAGCGCACACCGGGGAGCTGTTTTTT.